The 7 T cell receptor beta chains given below trace back to one sample, sequenced in a study of blood T cell repertoires in COVID-19. Assay: immunoSEQ multiplex PCR; the TCRdb copy retains only in-frame clones and omits some. The sample carries approximately 160,000 clones, roughly nine tenths recorded once. The sample comprised peripheral blood. All receptors come from a woman aged 70 to 79 with acute or convalescent COVID-19.

The V call is TRBV5-4, the J call TRBJ1-5; D ambiguous. V lost 0 bases and J 2 bases, leaving 9 bases between the germline ends. The germline gives CDR1 SGHNT, CDR2 YYREEE (reference sequence). The CDR3 sequence is 15 residues long. DNA for the CDR3: TGTGCCAGCAGCTTGGAGGGAGATGGCAATCAGCCCCAGCATTTT. Its protein product is CASSLEGDGNQPQHF.

The genes are TRBV11-1 and TRBJ2-7; D not certain. The V and J ends lost 1 base and 3 bases respectively, with 7 bases between them. The CDR3 is 13 residues long. Germline V gene lookup returns CDR1 SGHAT and CDR2 FQDESV (reference sequence). In nucleotides, the CDR3 is TGTGCCAGCAGCTTAGGCAGGCGCTACGAGCAGTACTTC. Translation: CASSLGRRYEQYF.

In the case of this clone: This sample includes further DNA sequences coding for the same CDR3. This chain connects TRBV27 to TRBJ2-3; D may be TRBD2 (6 bases). The V end lost 5 bases, the J end lost 3 bases, and 15 bases lay between the germline ends. The germline V gene has CDR1 MNHEY and CDR2 SMNVEV (reference sequence). The CDR3 spans 15 residues. In DNA form, the CDR3 reads TGTGCCAGCAGTCCCCCAAGTGGGGGGACAGATACGCAGTATTTT. Protein product: CASSPPSGGTDTQYF.

The V and J genes are TRBV6-5 and TRBJ2-1, with 10 bases identical to TRBD2. The V segment lost 5 bases and the J segment 5 bases; nucleotides outside the gene matches: 6. CDR3 length equals 15 residues. Looked up from germline, CDR1 is MNHEY and CDR2 is SVGAGI. The CDR3 spells CASSRLAGLDNEQFF. CDR3 DNA sequence: TGTGCCAGCAGTAGACTAGCGGGCTTAGACAATGAGCAGTTCTTC.

This clone was detected only once. An end of the junction does not agree with germline; a read error may underlie this. This sample includes further DNA sequences coding for the same CDR3. The rearrangement uses TRBV3-1 (or the pseudogene TRBV3-2) and TRBJ2-5, with 7 bases aligning to TRBD2. The CDR3 runs 16 residues. Looked up from germline, CDR1 is LGHDT and CDR2 is YNNKEL (reference sequence). The CDR3: CASSHKPGLSQETQYF. CDR3 nucleotides: TGCGCCAGCAGCCACAAACCGGGACTATCCCAAGAGACCCAGTACTTC.

The rearrangement uses TRBV7-7 and TRBJ2-7; TRBD1 aligns across 10 bases. Germline lookup yields CDR1 SSHAT and CDR2 FNYEAQ (reference sequence). The CDR3 extends over 15 amino acids. The J segment lost 4 bases and the V segment lost 5 bases, leaving 8 bases of the junction unmatched. CDR3 sequence: CASSQGTGVVYEQYF. The DNA of the CDR3 is TGTGCCAGCAGCCAGGGGACAGGGGTGGTATACGAGCAGTACTTC.

CDR3 nucleotides: TGTGCCAGCAGGGGCAGGGGCCTTACAGATACGCAGTATTTT. It encodes CASRGRGLTDTQYF. The chain uses TRBV6-5 and TRBJ2-3; D is possibly TRBD1 (6 bases). The CDR3 runs to 14 residues. Germline V gene lookup returns CDR1 MNHEY and CDR2 SVGAGI. V was shortened by 6 bases and J by 3 bases, with 13 bases between the two germline ends.